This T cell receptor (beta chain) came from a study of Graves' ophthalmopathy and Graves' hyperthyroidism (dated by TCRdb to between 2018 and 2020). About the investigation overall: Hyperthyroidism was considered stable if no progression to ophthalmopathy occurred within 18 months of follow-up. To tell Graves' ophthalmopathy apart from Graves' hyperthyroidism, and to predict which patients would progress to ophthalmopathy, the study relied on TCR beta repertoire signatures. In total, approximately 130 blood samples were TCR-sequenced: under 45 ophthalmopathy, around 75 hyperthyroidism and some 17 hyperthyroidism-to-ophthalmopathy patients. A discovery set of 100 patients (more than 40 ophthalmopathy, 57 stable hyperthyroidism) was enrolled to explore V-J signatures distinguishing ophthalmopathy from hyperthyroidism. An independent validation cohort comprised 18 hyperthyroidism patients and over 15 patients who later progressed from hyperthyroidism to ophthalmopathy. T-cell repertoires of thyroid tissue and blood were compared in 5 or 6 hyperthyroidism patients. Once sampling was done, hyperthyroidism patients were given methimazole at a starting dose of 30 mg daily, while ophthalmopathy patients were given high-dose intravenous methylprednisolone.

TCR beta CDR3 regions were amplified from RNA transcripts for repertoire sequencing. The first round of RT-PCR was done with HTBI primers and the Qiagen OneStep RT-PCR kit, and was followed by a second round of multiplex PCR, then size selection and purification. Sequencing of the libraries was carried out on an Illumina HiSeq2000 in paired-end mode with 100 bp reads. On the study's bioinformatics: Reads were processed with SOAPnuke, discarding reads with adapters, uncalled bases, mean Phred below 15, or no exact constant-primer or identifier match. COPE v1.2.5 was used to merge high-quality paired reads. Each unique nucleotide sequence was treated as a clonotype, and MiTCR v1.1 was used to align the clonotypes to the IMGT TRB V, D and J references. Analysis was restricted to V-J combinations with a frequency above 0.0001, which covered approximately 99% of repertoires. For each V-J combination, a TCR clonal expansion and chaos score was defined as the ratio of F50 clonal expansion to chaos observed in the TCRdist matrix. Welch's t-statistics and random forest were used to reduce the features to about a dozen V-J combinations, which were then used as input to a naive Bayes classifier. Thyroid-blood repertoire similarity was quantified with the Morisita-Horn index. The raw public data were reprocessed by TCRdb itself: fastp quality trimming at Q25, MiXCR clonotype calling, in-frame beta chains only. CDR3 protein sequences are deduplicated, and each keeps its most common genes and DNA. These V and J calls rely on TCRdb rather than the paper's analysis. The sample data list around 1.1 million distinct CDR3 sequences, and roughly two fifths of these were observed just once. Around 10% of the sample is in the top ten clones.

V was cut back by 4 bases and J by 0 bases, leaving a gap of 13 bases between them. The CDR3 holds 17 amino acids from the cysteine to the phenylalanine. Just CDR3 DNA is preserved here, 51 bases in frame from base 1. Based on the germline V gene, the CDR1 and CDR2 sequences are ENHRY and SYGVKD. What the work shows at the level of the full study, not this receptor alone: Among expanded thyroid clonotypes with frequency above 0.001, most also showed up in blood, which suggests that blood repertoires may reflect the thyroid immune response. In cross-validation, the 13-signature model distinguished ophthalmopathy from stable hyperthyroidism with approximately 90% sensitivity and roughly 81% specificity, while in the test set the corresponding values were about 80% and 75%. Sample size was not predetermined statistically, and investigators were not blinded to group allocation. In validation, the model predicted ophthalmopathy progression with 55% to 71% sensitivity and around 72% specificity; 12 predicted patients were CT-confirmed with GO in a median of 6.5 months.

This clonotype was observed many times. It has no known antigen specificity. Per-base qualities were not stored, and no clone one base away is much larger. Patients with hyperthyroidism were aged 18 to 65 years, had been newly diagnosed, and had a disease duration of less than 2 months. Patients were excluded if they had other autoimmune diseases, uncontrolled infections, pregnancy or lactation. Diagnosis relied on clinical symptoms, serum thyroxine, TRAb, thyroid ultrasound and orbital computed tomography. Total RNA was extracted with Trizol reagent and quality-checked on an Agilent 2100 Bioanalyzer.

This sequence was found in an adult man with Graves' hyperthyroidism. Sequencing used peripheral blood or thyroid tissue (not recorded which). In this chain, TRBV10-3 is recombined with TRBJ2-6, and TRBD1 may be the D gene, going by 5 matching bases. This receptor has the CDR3 CAISGQSVHSGANVLTF. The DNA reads TGTGCCATCAGTGGACAGAGTGTTCACTCTGGGGCCAACGTCCTGACTTTC.